These T cell receptor beta chains were read from a single sample in a study of shared clonotypes between healthy human individuals. Generated by immunoSEQ multiplex PCR, the TCRdb table keeps only in-frame clones and is missing some. The table shows almost 750,000 clones, with approximately 77% occurring only once. Sequenced sample: memory CD4+ T cells sorted from blood. These receptor sequences come from a woman in her twenties or thirties in good health. Both conserved end residues are part of each CDR3. The order of the fields is J gene, V gene, clone size, D gene, CDR3 length, CDR3 DNA, CDR3 protein. A D gene is named only where the DNA matches it firmly. Clone size is shown for a subset of rows, as once, few, many or a class of expanded clone.

J gene: TRBJ2-1
V gene: TRBV5-5
clone size: -
D gene: -
CDR3 length: 13
CDR3 DNA: TGTGCCAGCAGCTTGTGGCAGGGCAATGAGCAGTTCTTC
CDR3 protein: CASSLWQGNEQFF

J gene: TRBJ2-7
V gene: TRBV14
clone size: -
D gene: TRBD2
CDR3 length: 14
CDR3 DNA: TGTGCCAGCAGCCGCGGGGGGAACTCCTACGAGCAGTACTTC
CDR3 protein: CASSRGGNSYEQYF

J gene: TRBJ2-7
V gene: TRBV5-1
clone size: once
D gene: TRBD1
CDR3 length: 13
CDR3 DNA: TGCGCCAGCAGCGGCGGACAGGGGTACGAGCAGTACTTC
CDR3 protein: CASSGGQGYEQYF

J gene: TRBJ2-7
V gene: TRBV11-2
clone size: few
D gene: TRBD2
CDR3 length: 14
CDR3 DNA: TGTGCCAGCAGCTTTAGCGGGAGCTCCTACGAGCAGTACTTC
CDR3 protein: CASSFSGSSYEQYF

J gene: TRBJ2-5
V gene: TRBV7-2
clone size: -
D gene: TRBD2
CDR3 length: 16
CDR3 DNA: TGTGCCAGCAGCTTAGTTCTGGCGGGAGCTACCGAGACCCAGTACTTC
CDR3 protein: CASSLVLAGATETQYF

J gene: TRBJ2-5
V gene: TRBV11-2
clone size: once
D gene: -
CDR3 length: 15
CDR3 DNA: TGTGCCAGCAGCTTACTAAGGGCACCCCAAGAGACCCAGTACTTC
CDR3 protein: CASSLLRAPQETQYF

J gene: TRBJ2-3
V gene: TRBV19
clone size: few
D gene: -
CDR3 length: 15
CDR3 DNA: TGTGCCAGTAGTATAGAATCGTCGGGGGGCGGGACGCAGTATTTT
CDR3 protein: CASSIESSGGGTQYF

J gene: TRBJ2-1
V gene: TRBV2
clone size: -
D gene: -
CDR3 length: 14
CDR3 DNA: TGTGCCAGCAGTGAAGGTTCCCAGCCGTATGAGCAGTTCTTC
CDR3 protein: CASSEGSQPYEQFF

J gene: TRBJ1-1
V gene: TRBV19
clone size: -
D gene: TRBD1
CDR3 length: 15
CDR3 DNA: TGTGCCAGTAGTCACGCCTCAGGGGGGGCCACTGAAGCTTTCTTT
CDR3 protein: CASSHASGGATEAFF

J gene: TRBJ2-7
V gene: TRBV13
clone size: -
D gene: TRBD2
CDR3 length: 13
CDR3 DNA: TGTGCCAGCAGACTAGCGAGCTCCTACGAGCAGTACTTC
CDR3 protein: CASRLASSYEQYF

J gene: TRBJ2-7
V gene: TRBV30
clone size: -
D gene: TRBD2
CDR3 length: 16
CDR3 DNA: TGTGCCTGGAGTAGCGCGGGAGGGCCCTATACCTACGAGCAGTACTTC
CDR3 protein: CAWSSAGGPYTYEQYF

J gene: TRBJ1-5
V gene: TRBV5-1
clone size: -
D gene: -
CDR3 length: 15
CDR3 DNA: TGCGCCAGCAGCTTGGGCCCGGGTAGCAATCAGCCCCAGCATTTT
CDR3 protein: CASSLGPGSNQPQHF

J gene: TRBJ2-1
V gene: TRBV18
clone size: few
D gene: -
CDR3 length: 14
CDR3 DNA: TGTGCCAGCTCACCAGCCGCGGCAGACAATGAGCAGTTCTTC
CDR3 protein: CASSPAAADNEQFF

J gene: TRBJ2-3
V gene: TRBV4-1
clone size: -
D gene: TRBD2
CDR3 length: 18
CDR3 DNA: TGCGCCAGCAGCCATTACTGGACTAGCGGGACTAGCACAGATACGCAGTATTTT
CDR3 protein: CASSHYWTSGTSTDTQYF

J gene: TRBJ1-3
V gene: TRBV4-1
clone size: -
D gene: -
CDR3 length: 17
CDR3 DNA: TGCGCCAGCAGCCAAGATGGCCAGTCGTACTCTGGAAACACCATATATTTT
CDR3 protein: CASSQDGQSYSGNTIYF

J gene: TRBJ2-1
V gene: TRBV18
clone size: -
D gene: TRBD2
CDR3 length: 17
CDR3 DNA: TGTGCCAGCTCACCATCGCCTGGACTAGCGGGAGCCAATGAGCAGTTCTTC
CDR3 protein: CASSPSPGLAGANEQFF

J gene: TRBJ1-1
V gene: TRBV30
clone size: -
D gene: TRBD1
CDR3 length: 12
CDR3 DNA: TGTGCCTTCGACAGGGACGGCACTGAAGCTTTCTTT
CDR3 protein: CAFDRDGTEAFF

J gene: TRBJ2-7
V gene: TRBV4-2
clone size: -
D gene: TRBD2
CDR3 length: 15
CDR3 DNA: TGTGCCAGCAGCCGCGGAATTACTAGCGTACACGAGCAGTACTTC
CDR3 protein: CASSRGITSVHEQYF

J gene: TRBJ2-2
V gene: TRBV4-1
clone size: -
D gene: -
CDR3 length: 14
CDR3 DNA: TGCGCCAGCAGCCATGTGCCTTTCACCGGGGAGCTGTTTTTT
CDR3 protein: CASSHVPFTGELFF

J gene: TRBJ2-3
V gene: TRBV5-1
clone size: few
D gene: TRBD1
CDR3 length: 15
CDR3 DNA: TGCGCCAGCGTCAGAGAGACAGGGGGGTACGATACGCAGTATTTT
CDR3 protein: CASVRETGGYDTQYF

J gene: TRBJ2-1
V gene: TRBV27
clone size: -
D gene: TRBD2
CDR3 length: 15
CDR3 DNA: TGTGCCAGCAGTAAACTAGCGGGGAGACACAATGAGCAGTTCTTC
CDR3 protein: CASSKLAGRHNEQFF

J gene: TRBJ2-3
V gene: TRBV7-9
clone size: few
D gene: -
CDR3 length: 12
CDR3 DNA: TGTGCCAGCAGCTTCATCACAGATACGCAGTATTTT
CDR3 protein: CASSFITDTQYF

J gene: TRBJ2-7
V gene: TRBV27
clone size: -
D gene: TRBD2
CDR3 length: 14
CDR3 DNA: TGTGCCACCGCCTCACTAGCGGGTTCCTACGAGCAGTACTTC
CDR3 protein: CATASLAGSYEQYF

J gene: TRBJ2-1
V gene: TRBV5-1
clone size: once
D gene: -
CDR3 length: 15
CDR3 DNA: TGCGCCAGCAGCCCTGACAGGCCAGCCTACAATGAGCAGTTCTTC
CDR3 protein: CASSPDRPAYNEQFF

J gene: TRBJ2-3
V gene: TRBV10-2
clone size: few
D gene: TRBD2
CDR3 length: 21
CDR3 DNA: TGCGCCAGCAGTGAGAGGAGGGACACGGCTAGCGGGAGGGCGAGCACAGATACGCAGTATTTT
CDR3 protein: CASSERRDTASGRASTDTQYF

J gene: TRBJ2-3
V gene: TRBV19
clone size: -
D gene: -
CDR3 length: 13
CDR3 DNA: TGTGCCAGTCAGCTCTCTAGCACAGATACGCAGTATTTT
CDR3 protein: CASQLSSTDTQYF

J gene: TRBJ1-2
V gene: TRBV28
clone size: once
D gene: TRBD1
CDR3 length: 13
CDR3 DNA: TGTGCCAGTCTCAGGGGGGGGTTCTATGGCTACACCTTC
CDR3 protein: CASLRGGFYGYTF

J gene: TRBJ2-3
V gene: TRBV18
clone size: -
D gene: -
CDR3 length: 16
CDR3 DNA: TGTGCCAGCTCACCTCGACTAAGCGGTAGAGGGGATACGCAGTATTTT
CDR3 protein: CASSPRLSGRGDTQYF

J gene: TRBJ2-1
V gene: TRBV7-2
clone size: few
D gene: TRBD2
CDR3 length: 16
CDR3 DNA: TGTGCCAGCACCCAGACTAGCGGGGAACACTACAATGAGCAGTTCTTC
CDR3 protein: CASTQTSGEHYNEQFF

J gene: TRBJ1-4
V gene: TRBV5-1
clone size: -
D gene: -
CDR3 length: 16
CDR3 DNA: TGCGCCAGCAGCTTGGGGGCAGGGGTCCAGGATGAAAAACTGTTTTTT
CDR3 protein: CASSLGAGVQDEKLFF

J gene: TRBJ2-4
V gene: TRBV29-1
clone size: -
D gene: -
CDR3 length: 13
CDR3 DNA: TGCAGCCCGGAGGGGGGGGCAAAAAACATTCAGTACTTC
CDR3 protein: CSPEGGAKNIQYF

J gene: TRBJ2-6
V gene: TRBV2
clone size: -
D gene: TRBD1
CDR3 length: 17
CDR3 DNA: TGTGCCAGCAGTGAAAGGGACGACAGGGCTGGGGCCAACGTCCTGACTTTC
CDR3 protein: CASSERDDRAGANVLTF

J gene: TRBJ1-2
V gene: TRBV2
clone size: -
D gene: TRBD1
CDR3 length: 15
CDR3 DNA: TGTGCCAGCAGTGTCAAGACAGGGGGCGTTAGTGGCTACACCTTC
CDR3 protein: CASSVKTGGVSGYTF

J gene: TRBJ2-5
V gene: TRBV5-1
clone size: many
D gene: TRBD2
CDR3 length: 14
CDR3 DNA: TGCGCCAGCAGCCTGTGGGACTCCCGGGGGGAGCAGTACTTC
CDR3 protein: CASSLWDSRGEQYF

J gene: TRBJ2-3
V gene: TRBV12-5
clone size: -
D gene: -
CDR3 length: 16
CDR3 DNA: TGTGCTAGTGGTTTGCTAATCGGACAACTCACAGATACGCAGTATTTT
CDR3 protein: CASGLLIGQLTDTQYF

J gene: TRBJ2-1
V gene: TRBV11-2
clone size: -
D gene: TRBD1
CDR3 length: 14
CDR3 DNA: TGTGCCAGCAGCCGGGGACAGAGTTACAATGAGCAGTTCTTC
CDR3 protein: CASSRGQSYNEQFF